This T cell receptor beta chain was observed in a study of early T cells in non-severe SARS-CoV-2 infection. This clonotype was recorded at least ten times. V was trimmed by 6 bases and J by 4 bases, leaving 12 bases between them. Germline-derived CDR1 and CDR2 are MNHNY and SVGAGI (reference sequence). This CDR3 has 14 amino acids. Using its own MiXCR run on the 5' RACE reads, TCRdb lists one record per CDR3 protein. This repertoire shows roughly 32,000 distinct CDR3 sequences, 3% to 5% found once; its top ten account for approximately 8%. Source material: whole blood. The TCR was taken from an adult who was a healthcare worker with PCR-confirmed SARS-CoV-2 infection or an uninfected control (not recorded which). This rearrangement joins TRBV6-6 to TRBJ2-2; perhaps D is TRBD1 or TRBD2 (5 bases each). CDR3 residues: CASRGTLLTGELFF. CDR3 sequence (DNA): TGTGCCAGCAGAGGGACCCTACTCACCGGGGAGCTGTTTTTT.